This paragraph covers one T cell receptor (beta chain) sequence. Its specificity is not known. Some clones are missing from TCRdb's copy, which holds only in-frame ones; the method was immunoSEQ multiplex PCR. The repertoire holds about 58,000 clones, with around nine tenths as singletons. There are 18 residues in the CDR3. V was clipped by 0 bases and J by 2 bases, with 15 bases between them. Germline V gene lookup returns CDR1 SGDLS and CDR2 YYNGEE. The entry originates in a study of OX40 agonist ivuxolimab in advanced cancers. Study-wide results and limits: At 0.1 to 3.0 mg/kg and by week 6, clonal expansion occurred in CD4+ and CD8+ blood T cells.

The source was CD4+ or CD8+ T cells sorted from blood, collected in a trial of the OX40 agonist ivuxolimab. The TCR originated in an adult with an advanced solid tumor such as melanoma, head and neck, liver or kidney cancer. The chain uses TRBV9 and TRBJ1-6; possible D gene TRBD1, 6 bases. CDR3 loop: CASSVGVGGGPYNSPLHF. For the CDR3, the DNA is TGTGCCAGCAGCGTAGGGGTAGGGGGAGGACCCTATAATTCACCCCTCCACTTT.